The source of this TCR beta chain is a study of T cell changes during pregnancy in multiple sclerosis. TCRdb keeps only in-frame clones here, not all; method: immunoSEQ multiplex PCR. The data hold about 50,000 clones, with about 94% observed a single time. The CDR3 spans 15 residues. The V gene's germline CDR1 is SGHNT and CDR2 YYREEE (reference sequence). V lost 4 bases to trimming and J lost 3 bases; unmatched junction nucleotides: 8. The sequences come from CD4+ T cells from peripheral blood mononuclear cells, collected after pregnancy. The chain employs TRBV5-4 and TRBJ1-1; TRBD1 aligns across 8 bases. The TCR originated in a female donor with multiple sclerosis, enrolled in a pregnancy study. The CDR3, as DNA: TGTGCCAGCAGCCAGGATCCGACAGGGGACACTGAAGCTTTCTTT. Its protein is CASSQDPTGDTEAFF.